Listed below are T cell receptor beta chains from one sample, sequenced in a study of T cells in Graves' hyperthyroidism and ophthalmopathy. In TCRdb, the multiplex PCR reads were re-called with MiXCR into one record per CDR3 protein. The sample shows 690,000 or so distinct CDR3 sequences, around a sixth of them seen only once. Material: blood. All receptors derive from a woman aged 45-59 years with Graves' hyperthyroidism that later progressed to Graves' ophthalmopathy. The CDR3 runs from the conserved cysteine through the conserved F or W. The D gene is left open where the match is weak. Clone size is not always given. Where it is, it says once, few, many or a class for expanded clones.

v_call,clone_size,j_call,d_call,cdr3_aa,cdr3_nt
TRBV5-1,many,TRBJ2-3,NA,CASSMDSTDTQYF,TGCGCCAGCAGCATGGACAGCACAGATACGCAGTATTTT
TRBV7-9,many,TRBJ1-6,TRBD1,CASSFGPGRRGISPLHF,TGTGCCAGCAGCTTTGGGCCGGGACGCAGGGGGATTTCACCCCTCCACTTT
TRBV10-3,many,TRBJ2-5,NA,CAISGSMGETQYF,TGTGCCATCAGTGGTAGCATGGGAGAGACCCAGTACTTC
TRBV30,few,TRBJ1-4,TRBD1,CAWSVDRVGEKLFF,TGTGCCTGGAGTGTGGACAGGGTTGGCGAAAAACTGTTTTTT
TRBV13,many,TRBJ2-1,NA,CASSVEGAVAYNEQFF,TGTGCCAGCAGCGTGGAGGGGGCGGTGGCCTACAATGAGCAGTTCTTC
TRBV29-1,many,TRBJ2-7,TRBD1,CSVRTGGSFEQYF,TGCAGCGTCAGGACAGGGGGATCGTTCGAGCAGTACTTC
TRBV6-2/TRBV6-3,NA,TRBJ2-2,NA,CASRLSAAANTGELFF,TGTGCCAGCAGATTATCGGCAGCCGCGAACACCGGGGAGCTGTTTTTT
TRBV27,NA,TRBJ1-1,NA,CASSLRGLPAFF,TGTGCCAGCAGTTTACGGGGGCTCCCAGCTTTCTTT
TRBV7-9,NA,TRBJ2-5,TRBD2,CASSMTSGVQETQYF,TGTGCCAGCAGCATGACTAGCGGGGTGCAAGAGACCCAGTACTTC
TRBV12-3/TRBV12-4,NA,TRBJ1-2,TRBD1,CASSASDREGFGYTF,TGTGCCAGCAGTGCCTCAGACAGGGAGGGGTTTGGCTACACCTTC
TRBV7-9,few,TRBJ1-4,TRBD1,CASSLGPTGDEKLFF,TGTGCCAGCAGCTTAGGTCCGACAGGGGATGAAAAACTGTTTTTT
TRBV4-3,NA,TRBJ1-4,TRBD1,CASSQHRTGRDEKLFF,TGCGCCAGCAGCCAACATCGGACAGGGCGAGATGAAAAACTGTTTTTT
TRBV7-2,NA,TRBJ2-4,TRBD1,CASSPGQGEPARRPKVKNIQYF,TGTGCCAGCAGCCCAGGACAGGGAGAACCGGCCCGACGGCCGAAAGTCAAAAACATTCAGTACTTC
TRBV9,few,TRBJ2-1,NA,CASGQYDQRGNEQFF,TGTGCCAGCGGTCAGTACGACCAGAGAGGGAATGAGCAGTTCTTC
TRBV27,NA,TRBJ1-2,NA,CASSLSKANYGYTF,TGTGCCAGCAGTTTATCGAAGGCAAACTATGGCTACACCTTC
TRBV3-1,few,TRBJ2-7,NA,CASSQVRGGPEQYF,TGTGCCAGCAGCCAAGTGCGGGGAGGCCCGGAGCAGTACTTC
TRBV2,many,TRBJ2-2,NA,CASSEAVGELFF,TGTGCCAGCAGTGAAGCTGTCGGGGAGCTGTTTTTT
TRBV4-1,few,TRBJ2-7,NA,CASSQSRTGRDYEQYF,TGCGCCAGCAGCCAATCGAGGACAGGGAGGGACTACGAGCAGTACTTC